Below, 10 T cell receptor beta chains from the same sample are listed, as sequenced in a study of blood T cell repertoires in COVID-19. Libraries were prepared by immunoSEQ multiplex PCR; TCRdb keeps only in-frame clonotypes and omits some of them. The table shows around 310,000 clones, with nearly 90% occurring only once. The sample consisted of peripheral blood. Source of these receptors: a middle-aged woman with COVID-19, enrolled during active disease.

This chain links TRBV9 with TRBJ2-3; 10 nucleotides align to TRBD1. This CDR3 contains 18 residues. The germline V gene encodes CDR1 SGDLS and CDR2 YYNGEE. The junction had 13 bases not matched to a gene; V was cut back by 0 bases and J by 6 bases. CDR3 protein: CASSVAGGGTGDPDTQYF. DNA for the CDR3: TGTGCCAGCAGCGTAGCTGGGGGGGGGACAGGGGATCCCGATACGCAGTATTTT.

This chain uses TRBV14 with TRBJ1-2; 8 bases match TRBD1. Germline V lookup: CDR1 SGHDN, CDR2 FVKESK. This CDR3 is built from 14 residues. The J segment lost 4 bases and the V segment lost 4 bases, leaving 5 bases of the junction unmatched. Here the CDR3 DNA reads TGTGCCAGCAGCCCGGCCGGGACAGGCTATGGCTACACCTTC. It specifies CASSPAGTGYGYTF.

The rearrangement joins TRBV7-9 to TRBJ2-7; D ambiguous. CDR1 and CDR2 from the germline V gene are SEHNR and FQNEAQ (reference sequence). The CDR3 has 13 amino acids. Trimming took 3 bases from V and 1 from J, leaving 7 bases between them. The CDR3 here is CASSLAASYEQYF. The CDR3 nucleotides are TGTGCCAGCAGCTTGGCGGCATCCTACGAGCAGTACTTC.

A note on this clone: Other nucleotide sequences in the sample specify the same CDR3. The J gene is TRBJ1-4, the V gene TRBV18; no reliable D call. The germline V and J ends were trimmed by 1 base and 0 bases, with 6 bases remaining between them. Germline V gene data show CDR1 as KGHSH and CDR2 as LQKENI. There are 15 residues in the CDR3. The CDR3 DNA reads as TGTGCCAGCTCACCACGCACAGCAACTAATGAAAAACTGTTTTTT. Protein: CASSPRTATNEKLFF.

The V call is TRBV28, the J call TRBJ2-1; 8 nucleotides match TRBD2. CDR3 length: 20 residues. With 3 bases clipped from V and 2 bases from J, the junction kept 18 bases outside the gene matches. Germline CDR1 is MDHEN and CDR2 is SYDVKM. CDR3 region: CASSFRASGPGWRTYNEQFF. As DNA, the CDR3 is TGTGCCAGCAGTTTCAGGGCTAGCGGGCCTGGTTGGCGTACCTACAATGAGCAGTTCTTC.

V gene TRBV2 combines with J gene TRBJ2-7, with D possibly TRBD2 on 6 matching bases. Trimming cost V 6 bases and J 0 bases, with 12 bases left between them. The CDR3 consists of 14 residues. Per germline, CDR1 SNHLY and CDR2 FYNNEI. The CDR3 DNA reads TGTGCCAGCAGCAGGGACTTTAGCTCCTACGAGCAGTACTTC. It encodes CASSRDFSSYEQYF.

This chain connects TRBV25-1 to TRBJ1-1; a weak D match, TRBD1 (6 bases). This CDR3 has 14 amino acids. Germline V gives CDR1 MGHDK, CDR2 SYGVNS. Deletions cut 6 bases from V and 1 base from J, with 12 bases between. The CDR3, as DNA: TGTGCCAGCAGAACACAGGGACGGAACACTGAAGCTTTCTTT. Translating it yields CASRTQGRNTEAFF.

The chain combines TRBV13 with TRBJ1-1; D perhaps matches TRBD1 (6 bases). CDR1 and CDR2 from the germline V gene are PRHDT and FYEKMQ (reference sequence). V dropped 5 bases and J dropped 4 bases, with 17 bases sitting between them. The CDR3 is made up of 15 amino acids. The CDR3: CASSTATGSPTEAFF. The DNA for the CDR3 is TGTGCCAGCAGCACAGCGACAGGTTCTCCCACTGAAGCTTTCTTT.

The J gene is TRBJ2-7, the V gene TRBV3-1 (or the pseudogene TRBV3-2), with 8 nucleotides matching TRBD2. CDR1 LGHDT and CDR2 YNNKEL come from the germline V gene (reference sequence). The J segment lost 3 bases and the V segment lost 4 bases, leaving 5 bases of the junction unmatched. The CDR3 length is 14 residues. The CDR3 protein is CASSLVSGSYEQYF. CDR3 DNA sequence: TGTGCCAGCAGCCTTGTGAGCGGGAGCTACGAGCAGTACTTC.

This sequence joins TRBV3-1 (or the pseudogene TRBV3-2) and TRBJ2-2; TRBD1 is a possible D gene (6 bases). Per the germline V gene, CDR1 is LGHDT and CDR2 is YNNKEL (reference sequence). The V and J ends lost 5 bases and 5 bases respectively, with 15 bases between them. CDR3 length equals 15 residues. The CDR3 loop is CASSARGIQTGELFF. CDR3 coding DNA: TGTGCCAGCAGCGCTAGGGGGATCCAAACCGGGGAGCTGTTTTTT.